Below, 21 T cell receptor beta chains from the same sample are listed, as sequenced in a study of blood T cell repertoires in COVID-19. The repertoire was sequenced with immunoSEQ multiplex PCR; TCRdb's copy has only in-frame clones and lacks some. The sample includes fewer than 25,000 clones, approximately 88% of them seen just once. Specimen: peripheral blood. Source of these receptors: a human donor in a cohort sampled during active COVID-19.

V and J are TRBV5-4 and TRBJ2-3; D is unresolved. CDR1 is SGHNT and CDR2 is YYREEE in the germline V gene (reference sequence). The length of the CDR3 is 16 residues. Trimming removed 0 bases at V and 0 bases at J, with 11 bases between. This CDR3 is CASSLDYQASTDTQYF. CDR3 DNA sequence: TGTGCCAGCAGCTTGGACTACCAAGCTAGCACAGATACGCAGTATTTT. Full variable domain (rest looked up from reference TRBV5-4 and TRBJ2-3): ETGVTQSPTHLIKTRGQQVTLRCSSQSGHNTVSWYQQALGQGPQFIFQYYREEENGRGNFPPRFSGLQFPNYSSELNVNALELDDSALYLCASSLDYQASTDTQYFGPGTRLTVL.

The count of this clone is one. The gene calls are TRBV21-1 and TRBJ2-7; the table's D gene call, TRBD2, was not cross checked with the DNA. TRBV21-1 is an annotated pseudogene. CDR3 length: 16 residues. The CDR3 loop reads CASSKGPSGGPYEQYF. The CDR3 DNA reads TGTGCCAGCAGCAAGGGACCTAGCGGGGGGCCCTACGAGCAGTACTTC.

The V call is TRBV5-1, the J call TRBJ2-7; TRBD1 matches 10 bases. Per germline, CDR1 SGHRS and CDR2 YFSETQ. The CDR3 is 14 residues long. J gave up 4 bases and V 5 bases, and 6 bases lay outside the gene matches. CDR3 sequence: CASRWGTGEYEQYF. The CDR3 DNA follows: TGCGCCAGCAGGTGGGGGACAGGGGAATACGAGCAGTACTTC.

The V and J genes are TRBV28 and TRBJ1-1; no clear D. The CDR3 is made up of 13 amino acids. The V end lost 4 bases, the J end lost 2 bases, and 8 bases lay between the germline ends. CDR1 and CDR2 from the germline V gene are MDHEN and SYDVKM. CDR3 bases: TGTGCCAGCAGTTCGGTTCTAAACACTGAAGCTTTCTTT. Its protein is CASSSVLNTEAFF.

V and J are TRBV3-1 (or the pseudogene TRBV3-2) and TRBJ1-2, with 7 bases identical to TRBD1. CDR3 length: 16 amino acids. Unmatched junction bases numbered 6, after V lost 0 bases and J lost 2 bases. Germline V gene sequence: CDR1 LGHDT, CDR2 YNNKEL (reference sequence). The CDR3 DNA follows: TGTGCCAGCAGCCAAGATTTAAAGGGGGCGAACTATGGCTACACCTTC. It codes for CASSQDLKGANYGYTF.

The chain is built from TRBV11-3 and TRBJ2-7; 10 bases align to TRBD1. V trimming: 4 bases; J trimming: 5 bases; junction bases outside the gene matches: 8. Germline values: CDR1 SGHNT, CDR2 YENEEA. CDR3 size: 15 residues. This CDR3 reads CASSWTGGSGHEQYF. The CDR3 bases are TGTGCCAGCAGCTGGACAGGGGGATCTGGCCACGAGCAGTACTTC.

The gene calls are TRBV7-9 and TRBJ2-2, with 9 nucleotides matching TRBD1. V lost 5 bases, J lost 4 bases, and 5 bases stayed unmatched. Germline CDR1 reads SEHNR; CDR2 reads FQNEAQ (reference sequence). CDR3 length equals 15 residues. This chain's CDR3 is CASSAGTGSTGELFF. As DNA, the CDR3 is TGTGCCAGCAGCGCAGGGACAGGGAGCACCGGGGAGCTGTTTTTT.

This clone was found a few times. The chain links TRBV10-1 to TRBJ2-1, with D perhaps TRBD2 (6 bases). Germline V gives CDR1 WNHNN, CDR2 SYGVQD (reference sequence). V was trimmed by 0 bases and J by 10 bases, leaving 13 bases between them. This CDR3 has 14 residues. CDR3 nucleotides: TGCGCCAGCAGTGAGTCTGCGGGGCGGGGAGAGCAGTTCTTC. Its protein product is CASSESAGRGEQFF.

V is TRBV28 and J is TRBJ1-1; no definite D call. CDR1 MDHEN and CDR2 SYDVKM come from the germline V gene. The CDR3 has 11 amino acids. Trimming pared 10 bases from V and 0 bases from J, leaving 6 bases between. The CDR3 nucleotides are TGTGCCACCGTCTTGAACACTGAAGCTTTCTTT. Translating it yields CATVLNTEAFF.

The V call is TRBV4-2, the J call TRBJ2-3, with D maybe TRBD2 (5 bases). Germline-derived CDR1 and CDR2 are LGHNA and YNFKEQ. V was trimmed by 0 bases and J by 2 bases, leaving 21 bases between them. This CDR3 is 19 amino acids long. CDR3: CASSQEAEFSVPLTDTQYF. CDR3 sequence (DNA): TGTGCCAGCAGCCAAGAGGCGGAATTTAGCGTCCCCCTCACAGATACGCAGTATTTT.

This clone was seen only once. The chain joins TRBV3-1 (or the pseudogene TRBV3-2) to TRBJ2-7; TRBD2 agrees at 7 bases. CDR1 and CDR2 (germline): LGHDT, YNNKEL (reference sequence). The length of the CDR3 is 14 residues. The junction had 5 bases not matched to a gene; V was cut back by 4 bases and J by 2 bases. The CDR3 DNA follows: TGTGCCAGCAGCCCCTTTAGCGGGCCCTACGAGCAGTACTTC. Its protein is CASSPFSGPYEQYF.

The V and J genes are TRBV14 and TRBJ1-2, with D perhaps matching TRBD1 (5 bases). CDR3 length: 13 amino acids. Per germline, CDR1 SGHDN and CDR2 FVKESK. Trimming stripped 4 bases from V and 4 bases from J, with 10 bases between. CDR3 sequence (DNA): TGTGCCAGCAGCCCCGACAGAAGCTATGGCTACACCTTC. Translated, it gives CASSPDRSYGYTF.

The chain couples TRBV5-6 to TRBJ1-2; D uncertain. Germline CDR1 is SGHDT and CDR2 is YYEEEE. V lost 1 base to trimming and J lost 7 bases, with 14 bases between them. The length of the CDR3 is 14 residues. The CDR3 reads CASSLYVGSSGYTF. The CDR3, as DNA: TGTGCCAGCAGCTTGTATGTCGGGTCTTCTGGCTACACCTTC.

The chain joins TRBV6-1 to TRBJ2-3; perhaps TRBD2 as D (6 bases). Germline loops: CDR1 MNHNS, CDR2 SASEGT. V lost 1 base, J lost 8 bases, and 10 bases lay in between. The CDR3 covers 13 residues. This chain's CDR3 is CASSEGYSGTQYF. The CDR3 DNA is TGTGCCAGCAGTGAAGGGTATAGCGGTACGCAGTATTTT.

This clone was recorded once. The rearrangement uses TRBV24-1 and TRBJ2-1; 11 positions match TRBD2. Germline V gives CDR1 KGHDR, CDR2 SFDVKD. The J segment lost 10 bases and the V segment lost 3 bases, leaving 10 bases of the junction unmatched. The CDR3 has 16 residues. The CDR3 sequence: CATSDLSGRARKEQFF. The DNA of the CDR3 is TGTGCCACCAGTGATCTTAGCGGGAGGGCCAGAAAGGAGCAGTTCTTC.

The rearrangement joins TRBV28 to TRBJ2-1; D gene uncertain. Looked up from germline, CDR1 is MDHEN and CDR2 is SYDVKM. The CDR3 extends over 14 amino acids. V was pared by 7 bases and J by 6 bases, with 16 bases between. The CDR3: CASTAAAQLNEQFF. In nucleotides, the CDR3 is TGTGCCAGCACGGCCGCGGCCCAACTCAATGAGCAGTTCTTC.

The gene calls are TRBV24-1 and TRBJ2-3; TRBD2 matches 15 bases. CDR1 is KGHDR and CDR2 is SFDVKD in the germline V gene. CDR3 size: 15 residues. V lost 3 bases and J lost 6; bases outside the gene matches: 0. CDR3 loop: CATSDGTSGRDTQYF. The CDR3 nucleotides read TGTGCCACCAGTGATGGGACTAGCGGGAGGGATACGCAGTATTTT.

DNA for the CDR3: TGTGCCAGCAGTTTTGGGGACAGGGAGAGCTACACCTTC. As protein: CASSFGDRESYTF. The V and J genes are TRBV28 and TRBJ1-2; TRBD1 matches at 9 bases. In germline, CDR1 is MDHEN, CDR2 SYDVKM. Germline trimming cut 3 bases from V and 9 bases from J; bases unmatched to any gene: 5. CDR3 length: 13 amino acids.

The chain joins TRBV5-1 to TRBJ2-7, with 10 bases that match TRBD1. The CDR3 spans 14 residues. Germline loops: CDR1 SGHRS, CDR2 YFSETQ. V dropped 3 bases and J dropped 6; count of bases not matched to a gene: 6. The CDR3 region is CASSWGDRGGEQYF. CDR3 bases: TGCGCCAGCAGCTGGGGGGACAGGGGTGGCGAGCAGTACTTC.

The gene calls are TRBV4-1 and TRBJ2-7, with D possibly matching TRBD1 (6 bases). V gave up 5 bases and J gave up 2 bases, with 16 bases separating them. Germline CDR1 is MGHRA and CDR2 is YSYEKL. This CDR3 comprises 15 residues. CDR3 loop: CASSSTAGQTYEQYF. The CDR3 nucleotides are TGCGCCAGCAGCTCCACCGCTGGACAGACCTACGAGCAGTACTTC.

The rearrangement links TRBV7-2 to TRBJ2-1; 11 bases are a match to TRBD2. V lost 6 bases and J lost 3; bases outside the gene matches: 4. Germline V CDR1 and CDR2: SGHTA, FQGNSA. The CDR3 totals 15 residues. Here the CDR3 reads CASRGTSGNYNEQFF. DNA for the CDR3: TGTGCCAGCAGAGGGACTAGCGGCAACTACAATGAGCAGTTCTTC.